The T cell receptor beta chain under discussion was sequenced for a study of cytomegalovirus exposure and HLA in healthy donors. Study summary: There were some 410 genotyped donors. Of these, about 81% fell in the genetic ancestry cluster associated with self-reported Caucasian donors. Overall study findings and caveats: An analysis done earlier found most TCR beta V segments productive about 90% or about 30% of the time.

In the PCR, 60 Vbeta and 13 Jbeta primers were used. Per the original methods: An analysis performed later counted roughly 80 million unique TCR beta chains (roughly 10 million of them shared). The assay was immunoSEQ multiplex PCR, and TCRdb's table has in-frame clones only and misses some. V, J and clone size are taken as reported in that table, and D and trimming were inferred from the DNA itself. The sample consists of about 120,000 clones, roughly four fifths of them appearing once. This CDR3 is built from 13 residues. V lost 4 bases and J 8 bases, leaving 11 bases between the germline ends. CDR1 MDHEN and CDR2 SYDVKM come from the germline V gene. Only a few counts were recorded for this clone. Antigen: not known.

Source material: PBMCs. The TCR originated in a woman in her 30s in good health and CMV-seronegative. This sequence joins TRBV28 and TRBJ1-4; weak D call: TRBD1 (6 bases). CDR3 sequence reads: CASSWQGNEKLFF. CDR3 DNA sequence: TGTGCCAGCAGTTGGCAGGGGAACGAAAAACTGTTTTTT.